This T cell receptor beta chain derives from a study of cytomegalovirus exposure and HLA in healthy donors. When sampled, the donors appeared nominally healthy, though they likely had unrecorded immune exposures. Unmatched junction bases numbered 5, after V lost 9 bases and J lost 2 bases. This CDR3 comprises 13 residues. The germline CDR1 and CDR2 sequences are LNHDA and SQIVND (reference sequence). Primers included in the PCR were 60 Vbeta and 13 Jbeta primers. The data were produced by immunoSEQ multiplex PCR, yet TCRdb's version contains in-frame clones alone and is incomplete. The sample consists of roughly 120,000 clones, 76% of them appearing once.

The sample consisted of PBMCs. This sequence originates from a middle-aged man in good health and CMV-seronegative. The chain employs TRBV19 and TRBJ1-2; 8 bases map to TRBD1. The CDR3 loop reads CARPDRANYGYTF. CDR3 bases: TGTGCCAGGCCGGACAGGGCGAACTATGGCTACACCTTC.